The 32 T cell receptor beta chains given below trace back to one sample, sequenced in a study of Ad26.COV2.S vaccination and SARS-CoV-2 variants. Sequencing was performed with immunoSEQ multiplex PCR; in TCRdb, only in-frame clones are kept and a portion is missing. This table holds 180,000 or so clones, around 90% found once. The sequencing used peripheral blood, collected after recovery from COVID-19. These receptors originate from a human donor who had recovered from COVID-19.

The rearrangement joins TRBV10-3 to TRBJ2-7; tentative D call: TRBD2 (5 bases). Trimming pared 6 bases from V and 5 bases from J, leaving 17 bases between. CDR1 and CDR2 (germline): ENHRY, SYGVKD. CDR3 length: 14 residues. This chain's CDR3 is CAIRDSSLGNEQYF. The CDR3 DNA reads as TGTGCCATCAGGGACTCATCCTTGGGGAACGAGCAGTACTTC.

This chain links TRBV20-1 with TRBJ1-1; D perhaps matches TRBD1 (6 bases). Germline V CDR1 and CDR2: DFQATT, SNEGSKA (reference sequence). The CDR3 is 14 residues long. Trimming took 3 bases from V and 0 from J, leaving 11 bases between them. The CDR3 coding sequence is TGCAGTGCTAGTTCGGGGACACTGAACACTGAAGCTTTCTTT. Translating it yields CSASSGTLNTEAFF.

This clone was detected once. The V call is TRBV18, the J call TRBJ1-4; D not resolved. The CDR3 totals 15 residues. V gave up 6 bases and J gave up 7 bases, with 18 bases separating them. Germline assignment: CDR1 KGHSH and CDR2 LQKENI. DNA for the CDR3: TGTGCCAGCTCGTATCGGGTGACTATGGGTGAAAAACTGTTTTTT. This gives the protein CASSYRVTMGEKLFF.

The chain has TRBV29-1 and TRBJ2-1; no reliable D call. V was cut by 6 bases and J by 8 bases, with 14 bases left in between. The CDR3 sequence is 12 residues long. Germline CDR1 is SQVTM and CDR2 is ANQGSEA. The CDR3 DNA follows: TGCAGCGTGCCGGCCCGTCTGGATGAGCAGTTCTTC. It encodes CSVPARLDEQFF.

This clone occurred a few times. The chain recombines TRBV27 with TRBJ1-3, with D unclear. Between the trimmed V and J ends, which lost 6 bases and 0 bases, there was a span of 6 bases. The CDR3 spans 13 residues. Germline V gene sequence: CDR1 MNHEY, CDR2 SMNVEV (reference sequence). CDR3: CASRKSSGNTIYF. In DNA, the CDR3 is TGTGCCAGCAGGAAGAGCTCTGGAAACACCATATATTTT.

This chain links TRBV4-1 with TRBJ1-5, with D hard to call. The CDR3 totals 15 residues. Trimming left V 4 bases short and J 2 bases short, with 12 bases between. Germline V gene data show CDR1 as MGHRA and CDR2 as YSYEKL. CDR3 coding DNA: TGCGCCAGCAGCCCATGGATCGACGGCAATCAGCCCCAGCATTTT. Translation: CASSPWIDGNQPQHF.

The V call is TRBV5-5, the J call TRBJ2-3; 12 nucleotides align to TRBD2. The germline V gene has CDR1 SGHKS and CDR2 YYEKEE (reference sequence). J lost 2 bases, V lost 4 bases, and 2 bases had no gene match. This CDR3 is built from 15 residues. CDR3: CASSRTSGTTDTQYF. The CDR3, as DNA: TGTGCCAGCAGCCGGACTAGCGGGACCACAGATACGCAGTATTTT. Using reference TRBV5-5 and TRBJ2-3 for the parts outside the CDR3, the full variable domain is DAGVTQSPTHLIKTRGQQVTLRCSPISGHKSVSWYQQVLGQGPQFIFQYYEKEERGRGNFPDRFSARQFPNYSSELNVNALLLGDSALYLCASSRTSGTTDTQYFGPGTRLTVL.

The chain employs TRBV9 and TRBJ1-1; maybe TRBD1 (5 bases). The V end was cut by 0 bases, the J end by 2 bases, with 11 bases between. Germline assignment: CDR1 SGDLS and CDR2 YYNGEE. The CDR3 totals 15 residues. CDR3 coding DNA: TGTGCCAGCAGCGTAGTCAGGGATGGAAACACTGAAGCTTTCTTT. Encoded protein: CASSVVRDGNTEAFF.

V usage is TRBV6-5 and J usage is TRBJ1-2, with D possibly being TRBD1 (6 bases). V lost 6 bases and J lost 2, with 7 bases in between. Per the germline V gene, CDR1 is MNHEY and CDR2 is SVGAGI. The CDR3 covers 12 residues. The CDR3 sequence is CASRGTNYGYTF. The CDR3 bases are TGTGCCAGCAGGGGGACAAACTATGGCTACACCTTC.

V is TRBV21-1 and J is TRBJ1-1; TRBD1, the table's D call, was not compared with the DNA. TRBV21-1 is annotated as a pseudogene. The CDR3 contains 16 residues. The CDR3 is CASSKVRTGAITEAFF. CDR3 DNA: TGTGCCAGCAGCAAAGTCAGGACAGGGGCTATCACTGAAGCTTTCTTT.

The J gene is TRBJ2-1, the V gene TRBV5-1; 12 nucleotides line up with TRBD2. V gave up 0 bases and J gave up 7 bases; unmatched junction bases: 11. Germline V gene sequence: CDR1 SGHRS, CDR2 YFSETQ. The CDR3 has 18 amino acids. Here the CDR3 DNA reads TGCGCCAGCAGCTTGGGACTAGCGGGAGTAAACAGGGATAATGAGCAGTTCTTC. This sequence encodes CASSLGLAGVNRDNEQFF.

This clone came up once. The V call is TRBV10-1, the J call TRBJ2-7, with 9 bases identical to TRBD2. This CDR3 is built from 15 residues. After removal of 6 bases from V and 4 bases from J, the junction contained 10 bases not matched to a gene. From germline, CDR1 is WNHNN and CDR2 SYGVQD (reference sequence). The CDR3 sequence is CASRGPSGRSYEQYF. The CDR3 DNA reads as TGCGCCAGCAGGGGACCCAGCGGGAGGAGTTACGAGCAGTACTTC.

Remarks on this clone: Sequence at one end of the junction differs from germline and may be a read error. The gene calls are TRBV30 and TRBJ1-2; TRBD1 might be the D (6 bases). The V gene's germline CDR1 is GTSNPN and CDR2 SVGIG (reference sequence). The CDR3 contains 14 residues. The CDR3, as DNA: TGTGCCTGGAGTCCGAGGGGGGAGACAGGCCCGCGGGTCTTC. As protein: CAWSPRGETGPRVF.

The chain employs TRBV18 and TRBJ2-1; perhaps D is TRBD1 or TRBD2 (5 bases each). The V and J ends lost 6 bases and 8 bases respectively, with 8 bases between them. CDR1 KGHSH and CDR2 LQKENI come from the germline V gene. The CDR3 runs to 11 residues. The CDR3 loop reads CASSREYEQFF. The CDR3 nucleotides are TGTGCCAGCTCCAGGGAGTATGAGCAGTTCTTC.

The rearrangement joins TRBV6-6 to TRBJ2-1, with TRBD1 matching 11 bases. The junction had 9 bases not matched to a gene; V was cut back by 5 bases and J by 6 bases. Germline CDR1 MNHNY, CDR2 SVGAGI (reference sequence). The CDR3 length is 16 residues. CDR3 bases: TGTGCCAGCAGTCAAACCGGGGGGACAGGGGGCAATGAGCAGTTCTTC. Amino acid sequence: CASSQTGGTGGNEQFF.

In DNA, the CDR3 is TGCGCCAGCAGCTATAACTTAGGGGGTAGTGGCCAAGAGACCCAGTACTTC. Its translation: CASSYNLGGSGQETQYF. This chain connects TRBV5-1 to TRBJ2-5; D might be TRBD1 (6 bases). This CDR3 is built from 17 residues. From germline, CDR1 is SGHRS and CDR2 YFSETQ. The V gene lost 3 bases and the J gene lost 1 base, with 19 bases spanning the gap.

A single count supports this clone. This rearrangement joins TRBV10-3 to TRBJ2-3; possibly TRBD1 for D (6 bases). Per germline, CDR1 ENHRY and CDR2 SYGVKD. The CDR3 runs 16 residues. Deletions cut 7 bases from V and 4 bases from J, with 21 bases between. In nucleotides, the CDR3 is TGTGCCATCAAAGATTCTGGGGGCGGCACAGCAGATACGCAGTATTTT. Translation gives CAIKDSGGGTADTQYF.

This chain connects TRBV10-2 to TRBJ2-3; the match to TRBD1 covers 7 bases. Germline lookup yields CDR1 WSHSY and CDR2 SAAADI. The CDR3 is 14 amino acids. V dropped 6 bases and J dropped 3; count of bases not matched to a gene: 6. This CDR3 is CASRILTGTDTQYF. Written as DNA, the CDR3 is TGCGCCAGCAGGATACTGACAGGGACAGATACGCAGTATTTT.

V is TRBV20-1 and J is TRBJ2-1; D call uncertain. Germline V gene lookup returns CDR1 DFQATT and CDR2 SNEGSKA (reference sequence). V was shortened by 1 base and J by 5 bases, with 3 bases between the two germline ends. CDR3 length: 11 residues. The CDR3, as DNA: TGCAGTGCTAGAGGCCACAATGAGCAGTTCTTC. Its translation is CSARGHNEQFF.

The chain is built from TRBV2 and TRBJ1-3; D not certain. The CDR3 contains 14 residues. Germline V CDR1 and CDR2: SNHLY, FYNNEI. V lost 11 bases to trimming and J lost 0 bases, with 14 bases between them. CDR3 loop: CASSREISGNTIYF. The CDR3 DNA follows: TGTGCCTCATCCCGGGAGATCTCTGGAAACACCATATATTTT.

This clone appeared a single time. V usage is TRBV3-1 (or the pseudogene TRBV3-2) and J usage is TRBJ2-5; a weak D match, TRBD2 (5 bases). Germline V gene lookup returns CDR1 LGHDT and CDR2 YNNKEL (reference sequence). This CDR3 has 17 residues. Trimming took off 0 bases at V and 7 bases at J, with 21 bases between the two ends. For the CDR3, the DNA is TGTGCCAGCAGCCAAGAACCCAGACTAACCCCCCGTGGGACCCAGTACTTC. This gives the protein CASSQEPRLTPRGTQYF.

This chain connects TRBV18 to TRBJ1-5, with 11 bases lining up with TRBD1. V dropped 2 bases and J dropped 6; count of bases not matched to a gene: 6. Germline V gives CDR1 KGHSH, CDR2 LQKENI. CDR3 size: 16 residues. The CDR3 DNA reads as TGTGCCAGCTCACCATCGGACAGGGGGCCCGGTCAGCCCCAGCATTTT. This encodes CASSPSDRGPGQPQHF.

The J gene is TRBJ1-1, the V gene TRBV7-9, with D perhaps matching TRBD1 (6 bases). The CDR3 runs to 13 residues. From germline, CDR1 is SEHNR and CDR2 FQNEAQ (reference sequence). Trimming shortened V by 5 bases and J by 5 bases, and 12 bases separated the two germline ends. The CDR3 is CASSPGGGTEAFF. The CDR3 coding sequence is TGTGCCAGCAGCCCGGGAGGGGGTACTGAAGCTTTCTTT. The variable domain in full, completed from reference TRBV7-9 and TRBJ1-1, reads DTGVSQNPRHKITKRGQNVTFRCDPISEHNRLYWYRQTLGQGPEFLTYFQNEAQLEKSRLLSDRFSAERPKGSFSTLEIQRTEQGDSAMYLCASSPGGGTEAFFGQGTRLTVV.

The chain recombines TRBV28 with TRBJ1-2; TRBD1 matches 8 bases. Germline V CDR1 and CDR2: MDHEN, SYDVKM. The CDR3 spans 13 residues. The V and J ends lost 5 bases and 8 bases, in that order; junction bases with no gene match: 7. The CDR3 region has the DNA TGTGCCAGCAGTCGGACAGGGTTTGGCGGCTACACCTTC. This encodes CASSRTGFGGYTF.

The V and J genes are TRBV5-1 and TRBJ2-3; TRBD1 matches at 9 bases. V lost 2 bases and J lost 2; bases outside the gene matches: 6. CDR3 length: 16 amino acids. Germline assignment: CDR1 SGHRS and CDR2 YFSETQ. In DNA, the CDR3 is TGCGCCAGCAGCTTAGCGGGACAGGGTTCCACAGATACGCAGTATTTT. Its translation is CASSLAGQGSTDTQYF. Filled out from reference TRBV5-1 and TRBJ2-3, the complete variable domain reads KAGVTQTPRYLIKTRGQQVTLSCSPISGHRSVSWYQQTPGQGLQFLFEYFSETQRNKGNFPGRFSGRQFSNSRSEMNVSTLELGDSALYLCASSLAGQGSTDTQYFGPGTRLTVL.

V and J are TRBV28 and TRBJ1-5; possibly TRBD1 for D (5 bases). Germline V gene data show CDR1 as MDHEN and CDR2 as SYDVKM. The CDR3 runs to 17 residues. Trimming stripped 10 bases from V and 3 bases from J, with 25 bases between. CDR3 loop: CATQSRTPTGSNQPQHF. CDR3 bases: TGTGCCACCCAATCCCGAACCCCCACAGGTTCCAATCAGCCCCAGCATTTT.

The chain recombines TRBV5-1 with TRBJ2-3, with 7 bases fitting TRBD1. Germline V lookup: CDR1 SGHRS, CDR2 YFSETQ. There are 15 residues in the CDR3. After removal of 1 base from V and 1 base from J, the junction contained 3 bases not matched to a gene. The CDR3 protein is CASSLSTGGTDTQYF. Here the CDR3 DNA reads TGCGCCAGCAGCTTGTCAACAGGGGGCACAGATACGCAGTATTTT.

This chain joins TRBV6-5 and TRBJ1-6; D is uncertain. V was trimmed by 4 bases and J by 8 bases, leaving 9 bases between them. This CDR3 comprises 13 residues. Germline CDR1 reads MNHEY; CDR2 reads SVGAGI. The DNA of the CDR3 is TGTGCCAGCAGTTTCGAAAGTTATTCACCCCTCCACTTT. This codes for CASSFESYSPLHF.

The chain employs TRBV19 and TRBJ1-2; perhaps TRBD1 as D (5 bases). CDR3 length equals 15 residues. Trimming cost V 1 base and J 4 bases, with 13 bases left between them. Germline loops: CDR1 LNHDA, CDR2 SQIVND (reference sequence). The CDR3 DNA reads TGTGCCAGTAGTATAGCCGTGGGGGGGACCTATGGCTACACCTTC. It encodes CASSIAVGGTYGYTF.

A single count supports this clone. The chain carries TRBV27 and TRBJ1-1, with D tentatively TRBD1 (5 bases). Trimming removed 2 bases at V and 0 bases at J, with 10 bases between. Per germline, CDR1 MNHEY and CDR2 SMNVEV (reference sequence). The CDR3 consists of 15 residues. DNA of the CDR3: TGTGCCAGCAGTTTAGCGGGGGGACTGAACACTGAAGCTTTCTTT. Protein product: CASSLAGGLNTEAFF.

The chain is built from TRBV7-9 and TRBJ1-3; perhaps TRBD1 as D (5 bases). CDR3 length: 16 residues. Germline values: CDR1 SEHNR, CDR2 FQNEAQ (reference sequence). V lost 6 bases to trimming and J lost 0 bases, with 15 bases between them. The CDR3 loop reads CASRPTDRASGNTIYF. CDR3 coding DNA: TGTGCCAGCAGACCGACCGACAGAGCCTCTGGAAACACCATATATTTT.

The rearrangement links TRBV11-2 to TRBJ1-2, with D possibly being TRBD1 (6 bases). Trimming cost V 4 bases and J 3 bases, with 12 bases left between them. The CDR3 extends over 14 amino acids. Germline loops: CDR1 SGHAT, CDR2 FQNNGV. The CDR3 sequence is CASSYRVGDYGYTF. The CDR3 DNA reads as TGTGCCAGCAGCTACAGGGTAGGGGACTATGGCTACACCTTC.